This is a list of T cell receptor beta chains from one sample in a study of blood T cell repertoires in COVID-19. Some clones are missing from TCRdb's copy, which holds only in-frame ones; the method was immunoSEQ multiplex PCR. The sample has tens of thousands of clones, about 91% seen once. Sequences were obtained from peripheral blood. These TCRs come from a woman in her seventies with acute or convalescent COVID-19. CDR3s include the opening cysteine and the closing phenylalanine or tryptophan. D genes are given only for firm matches. Only part of the rows carry a size: once, few, many, or a class if the clone is expanded.

-	TRBJ1-5	-	TRBV18	CASSPNRAGNQPQHF	TGTGCCAGCTCACCAAACAGGGCGGGCAATCAGCCCCAGCATTTT
-	TRBJ1-3	-	TRBV7-3	CASSLGPSSGNTIYF	TGTGCCAGCAGCTTAGGCCCAAGCTCTGGAAACACCATATATTTT
-	TRBJ2-5	TRBD2	TRBV28	CASSLLAGGPETQYF	TGTGCCAGCAGTTTACTAGCGGGAGGGCCAGAGACCCAGTACTTC
-	TRBJ2-5	TRBD2	TRBV19	CASSRDYRYVETQYF	TGTGCCAGTAGTCGGGACTATCGCTATGTGGAGACCCAGTACTTC
-	TRBJ1-1	-	TRBV2	CASSSQVRTEAFF	TGTGCCAGCAGTTCACAGGTTAGGACTGAAGCTTTCTTT
-	TRBJ2-7	TRBD2	TRBV5-6	CASSFSGRASEQYF	TGTGCCAGCAGCTTTAGCGGGAGGGCCTCCGAGCAGTACTTC
few	TRBJ1-1	-	TRBV5-4	CASSFRDISTEAFF	TGTGCCAGCAGCTTCAGGGATATCAGCACTGAAGCTTTCTTT
-	TRBJ1-1	-	TRBV30	CAWSVSTPSEAFF	TGTGCCTGGAGTGTGTCGACTCCGTCTGAAGCTTTCTTT
once	TRBJ2-1	TRBD2	TRBV6-2/TRBV6-3	CASSYALTSGGARKQFF	TGTGCCAGCAGTTACGCCTTAACTAGCGGGGGGGCCCGCAAGCAGTTCTTC
-	TRBJ2-3	-	TRBV7-6	CASSLTDTQYF	TGTGCCAGCAGCCTTACAGATACGCAGTATTTT
-	TRBJ1-1	TRBD1	TRBV5-1	CASSRSDRGMNTEAFF	TGCGCCAGCAGCAGAAGTGACAGGGGCATGAACACTGAAGCTTTCTTT
-	TRBJ1-5	-	TRBV4-1	CASSQEGDSHSNQPQHF	TGCGCCAGCAGCCAGGAAGGAGACAGTCATAGCAATCAGCCCCAGCATTTT
-	TRBJ1-2	TRBD1	TRBV29-1	CSVEDRPLGQVGSYGYTF	TGCAGCGTTGAAGATCGCCCCCTTGGACAGGTCGGGTCCTATGGCTACACCTTC
-	TRBJ2-1	TRBD2	TRBV28	CASSFLREGPNEQFF	TGTGCCAGCAGTTTTTTGCGGGAGGGACCCAATGAGCAGTTCTTC